The clone carrying this T cell receptor (beta chain) came up a few times. In the PCR, 60 Vbeta and 13 Jbeta primers were used. The protocol was immunoSEQ multiplex PCR, while the TCRdb copy is restricted to in-frame clones and leaves out a portion. The sample consists of 150,000 to 250,000 clones, 79% of them appearing once. The sample belongs to a study of cytomegalovirus exposure and HLA in healthy donors. The ends were cut back, 6 bases at V and 7 bases at J, with 16 bases in the middle. The CDR3 has 14 amino acids. Germline CDR1 SNHLY, CDR2 FYNNEI. The receptor's source is a girl between 10 and 17 years old in good health and CMV-seropositive. The gene calls are TRBV2 and TRBJ1-5, with D possibly being TRBD1 (6 bases). Input material: PBMCs. CDR3 nucleotide sequence: TGTGCCAGCAGCACCGACAGGTCTGTGCAGCCCCAGCATTTT. This gives the protein CASSTDRSVQPQHF.